What follows describes a single T cell receptor (beta chain). The antigen it recognizes is unknown. Base qualities were left out, and no much larger clone turns up one base away. These data belong to a study of control samples from healthy donors and cancer patients (dated by TCRdb to about 2020). Trimming takes 0 bases from V and 5 bases from J, and the germline ends sit 7 bases apart. In the germline V gene, CDR1 corresponds to MNHEY and CDR2 to SVGAGI. The CDR3 holds 13 amino acids from the cysteine to the phenylalanine. The kept DNA is CDR3 alone, 39 bases in frame from the first base. The library came from the immunoSEQ multiplex PCR assay. In its TCRdb copy, this immuneACCESS table keeps in-frame sequences only and misses some clones. Where compared with another copy, unresolved V genes explain less than half of these, and the others have no known cause. Within this sample are about 140,000 clones, with roughly nine tenths of them counted one time only. The top ten hold about 7.1% of the sample.

The specimen was blood. The chain joins TRBV6-5 to TRBJ1-2; no D segment can be confidently identified. This sequence was found in a man between 18 and 35 years old in good health. The CDR3 region: CASSYSREYGYTF. The bases are TGTGCCAGCAGTTACTCGCGGGAGTATGGCTACACCTTC.